The present T cell receptor beta chain was sequenced within a study of early T cells in non-severe SARS-CoV-2 infection. At the level of the study: The chains were unpaired, and the sequenced material was bulk RNA from unsorted whole blood.

The CDR3 totals 17 residues. Germline loops: CDR1 WNHNN, CDR2 SYGVQD (reference sequence). The trim removed 3 bases at V and 0 bases at J, leaving 6 bases unmatched. Unique molecular identifiers were added to individual cDNA molecules. TCRdb re-analysed the 5' RACE reads in MiXCR, keeping a single row per CDR3 protein. The table has around 55,000 distinct CDR3 sequences, 15% seen once; the top ten hold more than 8.5%. V usage is TRBV10-1 and J usage is TRBJ2-1; 9 bases fit TRBD2. Sequences were derived from whole blood, sampled at baseline. The origin of this receptor is an adult who was a healthcare worker with PCR-confirmed SARS-CoV-2 infection or an uninfected control (not recorded which). CDR3 nucleotide sequence: TGCGCCAGCAGTGACGAGCGGGAGGTGTTCTCCTACAATGAGCAGTTCTTC. Encoded protein: CASSDEREVFSYNEQFF.